The 19 T cell receptor beta chains below come from one sample, sequenced in a study of Tregs in tolerant kidney transplant recipients. The nonmyeloablative bone marrow transplants came from related graft donors, with transient mixed chimerism. Profiled with immunoSEQ multiplex PCR; TCRdb holds only in-frame clones, not every one. This sample's clone table lists about 6,300 clones. The input for sequencing was CD4+ T cells from blood (PBMCs), taken 6 months after the transplant. These receptors all come from a human patient who received a combined kidney and bone marrow transplant. These T cells may partly come from the graft donor.

A word on this clone: The read halts 3 residues ahead of the CDR3 end, with the missing end drawn from the germline J gene. The chain uses TRBV9 and TRBJ1-2, with D unclear. Per the germline V gene, CDR1 is SGDLS and CDR2 is YYNGEE. The CDR3 extends over 16 amino acids. Trimming stripped 3 bases from V and 7 bases from J, with 22 bases between. The covered CDR3 bases are TGTGCCAGCAGCGCAGCCCCGGACGGACTTCGGGGTGGC. As protein: CASSAAPDGLRGG. The complete CDR3 protein is CASSAAPDGLRGGYTF.

On this clone: The sequenced fragment ends 3 residues before the CDR3 boundary, so the rest is inferred from the germline J gene. This chain uses TRBV4-1 with TRBJ1-6, with 7 bases fitting TRBD1. This CDR3 region has 15 residues. V lost 0 bases to trimming and J lost 8 bases; unmatched junction nucleotides: 4. CDR1 is MGHRA and CDR2 is YSYEKL in the germline V gene. The covered CDR3 bases are TGCGCCAGCAGCCAAGATTGGGACAGCGATTCACCC. Protein product: CASSQDWDSDSP. The entire CDR3 protein is CASSQDWDSDSPLHF.

Turning to this clone: The read stops 3 residues short of the end of the CDR3; the missing end is completed from the germline J gene. The chain joins TRBV12-3 or TRBV12-4 to TRBJ2-3; 9 bases align to TRBD2. The CDR3 has 14 amino acids. V lost 3 bases to trimming and J lost 4 bases; unmatched junction nucleotides: 2. CDR3 DNA (partial): TGTGCCAGCAGTTTCGCTAGCGGGGCAGATACG. This translates into CASSFASGADT. The whole CDR3 sequence reads CASSFASGADTQYF.

On this clone: The read stops 3 residues short of the end of the CDR3; the missing end is completed from the germline J gene. This chain joins TRBV20-1 and TRBJ2-3; 8 nucleotides align to TRBD2. The CDR3 runs to 17 residues. Germline CDR1 is DFQATT and CDR2 is SNEGSKA (reference sequence). The V segment lost 6 bases and the J segment 0 bases; nucleotides outside the gene matches: 14. The CDR3 sequence is CSAPTKSGSPSTDTQYF. The CDR3 bases that were read are TGCAGTGCACCAACCAAAAGCGGGAGCCCTAGCACAGATACG.

Details on this clone: The read terminates 3 residues ahead of where the CDR3 ends, so the germline J gene completes it. The genes are TRBV20-1 and TRBJ2-2; the D gene is possibly TRBD2 (5 bases). This CDR3 contains 16 residues. From germline, CDR1 is DFQATT and CDR2 SNEGSKA (reference sequence). V gave up 0 bases and J gave up 9 bases, with 20 bases separating them. This chain's CDR3 is CSAREAGGGFARELFF. The sequenced part of the CDR3 DNA is TGCAGTGCTAGAGAGGCAGGAGGAGGATTTGCCCGGGAG.

This clone registers medium-sized (0.01 to 0.1%) by frequency. Read sequence stops 3 residues before the CDR3 end, and the germline J gene provides the missing end. J is TRBJ2-7 and V is TRBV30; 7 bases fit TRBD1. This CDR3 spans 14 amino acids. CDR1 is GTSNPN, CDR2 SVGIG, per germline (reference sequence). The J segment lost 1 base and the V segment lost 5 bases, leaving 8 bases of the junction unmatched. CDR3 region: CAWVRGGGSYEQYF. Incomplete CDR3 DNA: TGTGCCTGGGTGAGAGGGGGCGGATCCTACGAG.

Concerning this clone: Sequencing ends 3 residues short of the CDR3 end; the germline J gene provides the rest. V is TRBV19 and J is TRBJ1-2; D uncertain. The CDR3 contains 13 residues. CDR1 and CDR2 (germline): LNHDA, SQIVND (reference sequence). The covered CDR3 bases are TGTGCCAGTAGTATATCTTCTTCCAGGGGC. Its translation is CASSISSSRG. The entire CDR3 sequence reads CASSISSSRGYTF.

This clone shows up as medium-sized by frequency. CDR3 DNA (partial): TGCAGCGGAATGCGCCCGGACAGTGAG. Translated: CSGMRPDSE. The whole CDR3 protein is CSGMRPDSEQFF. The genes are TRBV29-1 and TRBJ2-1; a weak D match, TRBD1 (6 bases). Read sequence stops 3 residues before the CDR3 end, and the germline J gene provides the missing end. Germline V gene lookup returns CDR1 SQVTM and CDR2 ANQGSEA. V lost 7 bases to trimming and J lost 9 bases, with 16 bases between them. The CDR3 is 12 amino acids.

Regarding this clone: With the read ending 3 residues before the CDR3 end, the germline J gene is used to fill in that end. This sequence joins TRBV7-8 and TRBJ2-1; D remains unclear. V shed 2 bases and J shed 6 bases, with 8 bases lying between them. The CDR3 totals 13 residues. The germline V gene encodes CDR1 SGHVS and CDR2 FQNEAQ. CDR3 residues: CASSLIGRNEQFF. The sequenced CDR3 bases are TGTGCCAGCAGCTTAATAGGGCGCAATGAG.

This clone is classed as medium-sized (0.01 to 0.1%) by frequency. The read terminates 3 residues ahead of where the CDR3 ends, so the germline J gene completes it. V usage is TRBV20-1 and J usage is TRBJ1-4; D not resolved. The germline V and J ends were trimmed by 4 bases and 0 bases, with 3 bases remaining between them. Germline V gene data show CDR1 as DFQATT and CDR2 as SNEGSKA (reference sequence). The CDR3 has 12 residues. The CDR3 DNA, read in part, is TGCAGTGCTACAGCAACTAATGAAAAA. Translation: CSATATNEK. The whole CDR3 protein is CSATATNEKLFF.

As to this clone: The read ends 3 residues before the CDR3 terminus; that terminus is restored from the germline J gene. The V gene is TRBV4-2, the J gene TRBJ2-6, with 9 bases fitting TRBD1. The CDR3 has 18 residues. CDR1 and CDR2 (germline): LGHNA, YNFKEQ. V shed 1 base, J shed 2 bases, and the junction held 6 bases outside the gene matches. CDR3 DNA (partial): TGTGCCAGCAGCCAAGTGATAACAGGGGGCGCTGGGGCCAACGTC. Its translation is CASSQVITGGAGANV. The entire CDR3 sequence reads CASSQVITGGAGANVLTF.

Notes on this clone: The CDR3 end is not reached by the read, which stops 3 residues before it; the germline J gene fills it in. V gene TRBV18 combines with J gene TRBJ1-1, with D uncertain. Germline CDR1 KGHSH, CDR2 LQKENI. V was trimmed by 1 base and J by 1 base, leaving 7 bases between them. This CDR3 region has 14 residues. CDR3 region: CASSPLPSNTEAFF. Partial CDR3 DNA: TGTGCCAGCTCACCACTTCCATCGAACACTGAA.

With regard to this clone: At one boundary the junction diverges from the germline segment, which might be a read error. Partial CDR3 DNA: TGCGCCAGCAGCCCCGGGCGGTATAAGGGGGAGACC. This gives the protein CASSPGRYKGET. The complete CDR3 reads CASSPGRYKGETQYF. This chain links TRBV4-2 with TRBJ2-5; a possible D gene is TRBD1 (5 bases). The CDR3 end is not reached by the read, which stops 3 residues before it; the germline J gene fills it in. This CDR3 region has 15 residues. Germline CDR1 is LGHNA and CDR2 is YNFKEQ.

Its frequency marks this clone as medium-sized (0.01 to 0.1%). Sequencing ends 3 residues short of the CDR3 end; the germline J gene provides the rest. This rearrangement joins TRBV20-1 to TRBJ2-5; 7 bases map to TRBD2. Germline V gene lookup returns CDR1 DFQATT and CDR2 SNEGSKA (reference sequence). The CDR3 runs to 17 residues. V lost 6 bases, J lost 1 base, and 17 bases stayed unmatched. Here the CDR3 reads CSAPVASGYLPQETQYF. Partial CDR3 DNA: TGCAGTGCGCCGGTTGCTAGCGGATATCTACCCCAAGAGACC.

In the case of this clone: The observed sequence ends 3 residues before the CDR3 terminus, with the missing tail filled in from the germline J gene. The J gene is TRBJ2-1, the V gene TRBV5-4; TRBD2 matches at 8 bases. This CDR3 spans 16 amino acids. Germline V gene data show CDR1 as SGHNT and CDR2 as YYREEE (reference sequence). With V trimmed by 1 base and J by 5 bases, 8 bases remained unmatched. CDR3 sequence reads: CASSLKRLAQNNEQFF. CDR3 DNA, as far as it was read: TGTGCCAGCAGCTTGAAGCGACTAGCGCAGAACAATGAG.

With respect to this clone: The CDR3 goes on 3 residues after the read ends, and that part is filled in from the germline J gene. This chain links TRBV5-1 with TRBJ2-4; 10 bases line up with TRBD1. The ends lost 4 bases at V and 7 bases at J; junction bases unmatched: 5. Germline V gene lookup returns CDR1 SGHRS and CDR2 YFSETQ. This CDR3 is 14 amino acids long. The CDR3 region is CASSQGQGINIQYF. CDR3 bases read: TGCGCCAGCAGCCAGGGACAGGGGATTAACATT.

For this clone: A junction end diverges from the germline sequence, so it may reflect a read error. The read falls 3 residues short of the CDR3 end, and the missing part is taken from the germline J gene. The chain is built from TRBV4-2 and TRBJ2-1; TRBD2 matches at 9 bases. CDR1 LGHNA and CDR2 YNFKEQ come from the germline V gene. The CDR3 spans 18 residues. Here the CDR3 reads CASSQRVGASGNYNEQFF. The CDR3 DNA, read in part, is TGCGCCAGCAGCCAAAGAGTCGGGGCTAGCGGGAACTACAATGAG.

Concerning this clone: Sequencing ends 3 residues short of the CDR3 end; the germline J gene provides the rest. The chain is built from TRBV15 and TRBJ2-7, with D tentatively TRBD2 (5 bases). The V end was cut by 1 base, the J end by 5 bases, with 12 bases between. Germline V gene data show CDR1 as LNHNV and CDR2 as YYDKDF (reference sequence). The CDR3 covers 14 residues. The CDR3 spells CATSRVRGSDEQYF. The sequenced CDR3 bases are TGTGCCACCAGCAGAGTACGGGGTAGTGACGAG.

This clone shows up as medium-sized (0.01 to 0.1%) by frequency. The read comes to an end 3 residues before the CDR3 does, leaving the germline J gene to fill in the end. The V gene is TRBV30, the J gene TRBJ2-6; 12 bases map to TRBD2. V was pared by 3 bases and J by 1 base, with 7 bases of the junction left unmatched. CDR3 size: 18 residues. In germline, CDR1 is GTSNPN, CDR2 SVGIG (reference sequence). CDR3 in amino acids: CAWRDRLAGGSGANVLTF. CDR3 DNA, as far as it was read: TGTGCCTGGAGGGACCGGCTAGCGGGAGGGTCTGGGGCCAACGTC.